This TCR beta chain was sequenced during a study of spatial heterogeneity in lung cancer (dated 2019 in TCRdb). Study-level background: The donors were some 70 patients from the lung TRACERx cohort who had early-stage, untreated non-small cell lung cancer. In the raw uncorrected reads, each unique combination of TCR and UMI appeared on average more than ten times. In non-small cell lung cancer, the study quantitatively compared TCR alpha and beta repertoires across several tumor regions, matched nontumor lung, and blood. At surgery, hundreds of tumor regions, approximately 64 matched nontumor lung samples and 45 to 60 PBMC samples were TCR-sequenced for both alpha and beta chains. Follow-up PBMC samples were sequenced whenever available, with the median time to follow-up being around 25 months after resection. More beta-chain than alpha-chain transcripts were consistently detected, likely reflecting higher beta-chain transcript abundance. The study linked features of the TCR repertoire to counts of nonsynonymous mutations, which were determined by whole-exome sequencing of tumor tissue.

The germline V gene gives CDR1 as SGHVS and CDR2 as FQNEAQ. Between the V and J ends, shortened by 5 bases and 4 bases respectively, the junction contains 14 bases. The CDR3, from cysteine to phenylalanine, totals 15 residues. CDR3 DNA is the only sequence kept; it has 45 bases, read in frame from the first base. The sample's time point label, decoded: blood at routine non-recurrence follow-up after resection. Without any cell sorting, TCR sequencing was performed on whole RNA extracted either from tumor and nontumor lung tissue or from cryopreserved PBMC samples. A patient was chosen for TCR sequencing only when enough RNA was available from at least two tumor regions. Overall results and qualifications from the work: Ubiquitous expanded tumor TCRs were detected in blood more often at tumor resection than at routine follow-up. Confirming at a functional level the hypothesis that regional TCRs recognize regional mutations was considered to require additional single-cell paired TCR alpha and beta sequencing. Only about 14 patients were included in comparisons of baseline and follow-up blood repertoires.

This clonotype was counted a few times. Its antigen specificity is not known. The input lacks base qualities; no much larger clone sits a single base away. Library creation used 5' RACE. Sequenced on a NextSeq 500. In the TCR library protocol, a unique molecular identifier was attached to each TCR cDNA molecule so that PCR and sequencing errors could be corrected. The study's own analysis went as follows. TCR identification, UMI-based error correction and CDR3 extraction were all carried out with Decombinator tools. Expanded TCRs were defined as those above a frequency of 2 per 1,000, corresponding to the top 1% of the tumor frequency distribution. Renyi diversity was computed with the R vegan package after each repertoire had been subsampled 100 times to 5,000 TCRs. To build CDR3 similarity networks, amino acid triplet string-kernel similarity was used, and CDR3s were connected when their pairwise similarity was above 0.82. TCRdb redid the processing of the public reads, applying fastp at Q25 and MiXCR, and retained in-frame beta chains. Rows with one shared CDR3 protein collapse into an entry with the most common genes and DNA. It is TCRdb's table, rather than the study itself, that gives the V and J calls and clone size. In all, the sample holds some 110,000 distinct CDR3 sequences, and 12% of those were seen once. Jointly, the top ten make up about 15% of the sample.

This sample comprised PBMCs, obtained at follow-up. The sequence is built from TRBV7-8 and TRBJ1-4, with an unclear D gene assignment. The source is a male donor with early-stage non-small cell lung cancer. The DNA is as follows: TGTGCCAGCAGCATCGGTGGGTCGGGTAATGAAAAACTGTTTTTT. This translates into CASSIGGSGNEKLFF.